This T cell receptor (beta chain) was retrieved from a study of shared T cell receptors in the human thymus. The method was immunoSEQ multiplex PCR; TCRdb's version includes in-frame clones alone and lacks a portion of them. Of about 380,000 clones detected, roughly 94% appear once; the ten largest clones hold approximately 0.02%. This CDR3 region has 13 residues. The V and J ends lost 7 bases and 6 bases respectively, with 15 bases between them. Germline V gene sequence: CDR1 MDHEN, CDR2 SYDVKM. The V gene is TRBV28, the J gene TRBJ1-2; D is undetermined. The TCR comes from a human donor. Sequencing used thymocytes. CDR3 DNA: TGTGCCAGCAACCGGAAAAGGGCGGATGGCTACACCTTC. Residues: CASNRKRADGYTF.